This T cell receptor beta chain was sequenced in a study of CXCR3-negative and CXCR3-positive naive CD8 T cells. Whole-study results and caveats: Partly lower CXCR3 expression followed cryopreservation, and most assays relied on fresh PBMCs. Hydrophobicity of TRB CDR3s was greater in CXCR3-positive naive cells than in CXCR3-negative naive cells. Naive subsets had comparable surface CD5, so TRB CDR3 properties gauged TCR strength.

Via 5' RACE with UMI labels, TRB cDNA libraries were prepared. TCRdb reprocessed the 5' RACE reads, keeping one entry per CDR3 protein, no DNA. The sample table includes about 98,000 distinct CDR3 sequences. Germline V gene sequence: CDR1 SGHRS, CDR2 YFSETQ. The CDR3 consists of 16 residues. The sorter processed each CD8+ T cell subset in triplicate at some 300,000 cells apiece. In regard to this clonotype: Its antigen is not known.

This rearrangement joins TRBV5-1 to TRBJ2-7; the TCRdb call, TRBD1, lacks DNA for checking. This TCR was sampled from a human donor in good health. Some clones in this sample may be carry-over from other donors' samples. The sample consisted of naive CXCR3+ CD8+ T cells from blood. Subset described: CD45RO-CCR7+CD27+CD95- naive CD8+ T cells expressing CXCR3 (TNR3+). CDR3 sequence: CASSLGDREVSYEQYF.